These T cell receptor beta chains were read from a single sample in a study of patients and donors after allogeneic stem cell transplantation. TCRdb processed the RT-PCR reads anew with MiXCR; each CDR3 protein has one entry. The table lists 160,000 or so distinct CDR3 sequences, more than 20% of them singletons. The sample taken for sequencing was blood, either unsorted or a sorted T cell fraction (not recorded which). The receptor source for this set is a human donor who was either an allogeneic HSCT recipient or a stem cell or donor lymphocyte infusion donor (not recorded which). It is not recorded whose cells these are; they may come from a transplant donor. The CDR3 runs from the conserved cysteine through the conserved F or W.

CDR3: CSAWPGGQGHSPLHF
V: TRBV20-1

CDR3: CASSSVPGGYGYTF
V: TRBV7-8

CDR3: CSARDSASNTGELFF
V: TRBV20-1

CDR3: CASSLQAYYGYTF
V: TRBV7-2

CDR3: CASSPPQGNSPLHF
V: TRBV7-9

CDR3: CASSFSTGPSNTEAFF
V: TRBV5-1

CDR3: CASSYSGQGDPNEQFF
V: TRBV6-2/TRBV6-3

CDR3: CASSSSDYGYTF
V: TRBV18

CDR3: CASSLASGLSTEAFF
V: TRBV7-9

CDR3: CASSRIRGKSANTEAFF
V: TRBV11-2

CDR3: CASEQQGAGELFF
V: TRBV12-3/TRBV12-4

CDR3: CASSLARGSNYGYTF
V: TRBV7-9

CDR3: CASSVEGPGPQGIYGYTF
V: TRBV9

CDR3: CASSPWTGVSYEQYF
V: TRBV27

CDR3: CSALTSISYNEQFF
V: TRBV20-1

CDR3: CSARVGGGKQFF
V: TRBV20-1

CDR3: CASSQETSGGTDTQYF
V: TRBV4-3

CDR3: CSVEVQANTEAFF
V: TRBV29-1

CDR3: CSAKLVVYEQYF
V: TRBV20-1

CDR3: CASSLRQLNSPLHF
V: TRBV7-2

CDR3: CASSSLLSGANVLTF
V: TRBV7-2

CDR3: CASSYGDEQYF
V: TRBV6-6

CDR3: CSVPGSTNEKLFF
V: TRBV29-1

CDR3: CASSSPTDTQYF
V: TRBV9

CDR3: CASSVAPGEETQYF
V: TRBV9

CDR3: CASSLQGYTDQPQHF
V: TRBV5-6

CDR3: CAVGPSNQPQHF
V: TRBV10-3

CDR3: CASSGESEQYF
V: TRBV27

CDR3: CASSQETDTQYF
V: TRBV4-2

CDR3: CASSYFPEASNEQFF
V: TRBV6-5

CDR3: CSVHDGPLMNTEAFF
V: TRBV29-1

CDR3: CASSFSFQPNNSPLHF
V: TRBV12-3/TRBV12-4

CDR3: CASSLGQTQETQYF
V: TRBV5-1

CDR3: CASSQELAGNEKLFF
V: TRBV14

CDR3: CSARSGTPNTDTQYF
V: TRBV20-1

CDR3: CSARDTLLAGGFSRQYF
V: TRBV20-1

CDR3: CASSLGSRGSRTDTQYF
V: TRBV12-3/TRBV12-4

CDR3: CASSLLTGNTEAFF
V: TRBV7-2

CDR3: CASSLRTAQYQYF
V: TRBV27

CDR3: CASSQEGPKGETQYF
V: TRBV4-2

CDR3: CAIQNNSPLHF
V: TRBV6-1

CDR3: CASSPDRVGNTIYF
V: TRBV5-1

CDR3: CASSYRTSYEQYF
V: TRBV27

CDR3: CASSPRGNYEQYF
V: TRBV6-6

CDR3: CASSYPLFVGTYEQYF
V: TRBV6-2/TRBV6-3

CDR3: CASSRDYQETQYF
V: TRBV18

CDR3: CASSRWTDYNSPLHF
V: TRBV4-2

CDR3: CSARVGGLNTEAFF
V: TRBV20-1

CDR3: CASNQAGGPDTQYF
V: TRBV12-3/TRBV12-4

CDR3: CSARPGQSIYEQYF
V: TRBV20-1

CDR3: CSARGTGKPYGYTF
V: TRBV20-1

CDR3: CASSQNPWNTGELFF
V: TRBV2

CDR3: CASSRRQAKDLDTIYF
V: TRBV12-3/TRBV12-4

CDR3: CASSGSEAYNEQFF
V: TRBV7-9

CDR3: CASLASGRSYEQYF
V: TRBV6-2/TRBV6-3